This TCR beta chain was documented in a study of CD8+ T cells in alopecia areata. Looking at the study overall: Treatment with tofacitinib (6 to 18 months) was followed by 6 months off drug.

Sample treatment: oral pan-JAK inhibitor, 5-10 mg twice daily. In alopecia areata patients, both lesional scalp punch biopsies and peripheral blood were collected. As the sequencing template, cDNA was produced by extracting RNA and reverse transcribing it. Profiled with immunoSEQ multiplex PCR; TCRdb holds only in-frame clones, not every one. The sample lists about 270,000 clones, around three fifths occurring once. Trimming stripped 1 base from V and 0 bases from J, with 9 bases between. The germline V gene encodes CDR1 MGHDK and CDR2 SYGVNS. CDR3 length: 16 amino acids. This rearrangement joins TRBV25-1 to TRBJ2-2; possible D gene TRBD2, 6 bases. The TCR sequence derives from a human donor with alopecia areata. The material sequenced was CD4+ T cells sorted from blood, taken around week 52, from a patient treated with tofacitinib. The CDR3 bases are TGTGCCAGCAGTGAATCTGGCGGGGCGAACACCGGGGAGCTGTTTTTT. Translating it yields CASSESGGANTGELFF.